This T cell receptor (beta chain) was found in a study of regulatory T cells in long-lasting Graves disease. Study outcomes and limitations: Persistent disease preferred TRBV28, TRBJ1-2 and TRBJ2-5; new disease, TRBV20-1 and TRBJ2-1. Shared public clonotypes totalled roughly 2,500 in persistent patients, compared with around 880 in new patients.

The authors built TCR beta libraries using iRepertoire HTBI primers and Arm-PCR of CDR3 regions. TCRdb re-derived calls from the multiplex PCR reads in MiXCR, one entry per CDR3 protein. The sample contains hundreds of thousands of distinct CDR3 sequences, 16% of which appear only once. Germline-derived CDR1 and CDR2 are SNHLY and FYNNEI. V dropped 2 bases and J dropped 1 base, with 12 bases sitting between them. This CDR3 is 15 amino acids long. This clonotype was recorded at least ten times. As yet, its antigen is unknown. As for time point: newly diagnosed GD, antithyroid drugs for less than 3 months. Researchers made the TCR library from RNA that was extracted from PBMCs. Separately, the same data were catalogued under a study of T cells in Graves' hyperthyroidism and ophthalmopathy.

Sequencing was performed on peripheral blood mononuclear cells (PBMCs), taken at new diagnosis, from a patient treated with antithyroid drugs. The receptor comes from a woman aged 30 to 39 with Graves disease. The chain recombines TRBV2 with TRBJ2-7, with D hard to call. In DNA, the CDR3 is TGTGCCAGCAGTGAATGGCCCGAGAGGTCCTACGAGCAGTACTTC. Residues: CASSEWPERSYEQYF.